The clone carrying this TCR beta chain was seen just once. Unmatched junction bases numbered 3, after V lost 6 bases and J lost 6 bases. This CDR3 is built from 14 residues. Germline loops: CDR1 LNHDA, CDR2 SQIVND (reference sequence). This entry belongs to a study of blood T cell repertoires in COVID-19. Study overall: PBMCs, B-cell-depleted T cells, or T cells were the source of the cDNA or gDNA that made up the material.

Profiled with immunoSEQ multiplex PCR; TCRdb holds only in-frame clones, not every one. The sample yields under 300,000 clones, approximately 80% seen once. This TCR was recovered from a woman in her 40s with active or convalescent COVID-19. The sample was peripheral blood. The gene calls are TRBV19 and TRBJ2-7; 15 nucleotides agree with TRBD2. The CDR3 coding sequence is TGTGCCAGTAGGCGGACTAGCGGGGGGGGCGAGCAGTACTTC. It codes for CASRRTSGGGEQYF.